This T cell receptor (beta chain) came from a study of Ad26.COV2.S vaccination and SARS-CoV-2 variants. Clones were sequenced by immunoSEQ multiplex PCR, and TCRdb holds only the in-frame ones, with some missing. The sample has over 350,000 clones; 80% to 90% are singletons. Points from the study as a whole: Analyses that measured TCR breadth and depth may have underestimated total T cell responses. Spike-specific TCR breadth in vaccine recipients exceeded that seen in placebo recipients.

Indicated treatment: some 20 received Ad26.COV2.S at low or high dose, single or two shots; about 5 received placebo; per-sample allocation not given. On day 63 after the first injection, vaccine and placebo recipients gave samples. This clone was picked up a small number of times. Its antigen is undetermined. Sequenced material: peripheral blood, taken in a trial of Ad26.COV2.S vaccine versus placebo. The sequence came from a person between 18 and 60 years old who received the Ad26.COV2.S COVID-19 vaccine or a placebo.

CDR3 DNA: TGCAGTGCTAGTCGGGATAGCGGGGTATACGAGCAGTACTTC. Translated, it gives CSASRDSGVYEQYF. This sequence joins TRBV20-1 and TRBJ2-7; 8 bases are a match to TRBD2. The CDR3 is 14 residues long. Trimming at V came to 3 bases and at J to 4 bases, leaving 8 bases not matched to a gene. Germline V gene data show CDR1 as DFQATT and CDR2 as SNEGSKA (reference sequence).